This T cell receptor beta chain was captured in a study of blood T cell repertoires in COVID-19. Looking at the study overall: In each case, the material was cDNA or gDNA derived from T cells, B-cell-depleted T cells, or PBMCs.

Across 20 to 25 US areas, participants ranged in age from about 18 to 90 years. Original processing notes: Amplification with reference gene primers provided the estimates of nucleated cell counts. The method was immunoSEQ multiplex PCR; TCRdb's version includes in-frame clones alone and lacks a portion of them. From that table come the V and J calls and clone size; the DNA was used to work out D and trimming. The data hold approximately 180,000 clones, with 89% observed a single time. Germline CDR1 is GTSNPN and CDR2 is SVGIG (reference sequence). Trimming removed 2 bases from V and 4 bases from J, with 8 bases in between. The CDR3 sequence is 12 residues long. In its sample, this clone was seen once.

Sequences were obtained from PBMCs or T cells enriched from blood (not recorded which). The rearrangement links TRBV30 to TRBJ2-5; no clear D. This receptor was taken from a woman in her 40s with acute COVID-19. CDR3 region: CAWSSVRETQYF. CDR3 DNA: TGTGCCTGGAGTAGTGTTAGAGAGACCCAGTACTTC.